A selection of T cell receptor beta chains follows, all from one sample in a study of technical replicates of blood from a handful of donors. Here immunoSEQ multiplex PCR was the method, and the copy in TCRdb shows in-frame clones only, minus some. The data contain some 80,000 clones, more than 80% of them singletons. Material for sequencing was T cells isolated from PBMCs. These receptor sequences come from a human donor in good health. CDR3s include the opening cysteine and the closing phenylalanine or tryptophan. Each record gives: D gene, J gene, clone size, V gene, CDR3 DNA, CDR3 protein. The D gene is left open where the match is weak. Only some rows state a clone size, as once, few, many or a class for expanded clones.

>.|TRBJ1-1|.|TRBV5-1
TGCGCCAGCAGCCACCGCAAGGGAGGGGGGGAAAACACTGAAGCTTTCTTT
CASSHRKGGGENTEAFF
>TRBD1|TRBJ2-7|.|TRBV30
TGTGCCTGGAGTGTAAAGGGACAGGGGGTGTACGAGCAGTACTTC
CAWSVKGQGVYEQYF
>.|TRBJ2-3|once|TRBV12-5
TGTGCTAGTGGGGGCCCGGTCCCCACAGATACGCAGTATTTT
CASGGPVPTDTQYF
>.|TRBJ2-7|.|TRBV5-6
TGTGCCAGCAGCTTGAGGGCGGGACTGACGGACTACGAGCAGTACTTC
CASSLRAGLTDYEQYF
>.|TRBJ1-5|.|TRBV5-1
TGCGCCAGCAGCTTGATGGGGGCGGATCAGCCCCAGCATTTT
CASSLMGADQPQHF
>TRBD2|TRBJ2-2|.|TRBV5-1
TGCGCCAGTCGGACTAGCCTAAACACCGGGGAGCTGTTTTTT
CASRTSLNTGELFF
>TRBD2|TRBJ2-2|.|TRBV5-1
TGCGCCAGCAGCTGGGTGGGGACTAGCTCGGCCGGGGAGCTGTTTTTT
CASSWVGTSSAGELFF
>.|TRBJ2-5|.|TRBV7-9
TGTGCCAGCGGCCCGTCGGGAGAGACCCAGTACTTC
CASGPSGETQYF
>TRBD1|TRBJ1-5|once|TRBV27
TGTGCCAGCAGTTTTGACAGGGGGGGGCCCCAGCATTTT
CASSFDRGGPQHF
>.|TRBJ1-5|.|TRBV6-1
TGTGCCAGCAGTGTCCGGGGATTCGGCGGCAATCAGCCCCAGCATTTT
CASSVRGFGGNQPQHF
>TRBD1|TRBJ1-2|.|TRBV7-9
TGTGCCAGCAGCCCTGCCTTGGGACAGAACTATGGCTACACCTTC
CASSPALGQNYGYTF
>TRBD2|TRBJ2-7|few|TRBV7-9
TGTGCCAGCAGCCCACCGGGGGGCTACGAGCAGTACTTC
CASSPPGGYEQYF
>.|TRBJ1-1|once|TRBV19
TGTGCCAGTAGACAGGCTTTGAACACTGAAGCTTTCTTT
CASRQALNTEAFF
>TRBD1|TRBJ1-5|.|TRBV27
TGTGCCAGCAGTGGACTAAGACAGGGAAGGAGTCAGCCCCAGCATTTT
CASSGLRQGRSQPQHF
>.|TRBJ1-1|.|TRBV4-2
TGTGCCAGCAGCCAAGACGGCGGCGGTCTGAACACTGAAGCTTTCTTT
CASSQDGGGLNTEAFF
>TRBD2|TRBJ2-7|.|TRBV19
TGTGCCAGTAGTATAGAGAATAGCGGGAGTACCTACGAGCAGTACTTC
CASSIENSGSTYEQYF
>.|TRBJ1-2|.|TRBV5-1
TGCGCCAGCAGCTTAGAGGGGGACTATGGCTACACCTTC
CASSLEGDYGYTF
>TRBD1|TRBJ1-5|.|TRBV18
TGTGCCAGCTCGTCCGACAGGGAGGCTGGGCAGCCCCAGCATTTT
CASSSDREAGQPQHF
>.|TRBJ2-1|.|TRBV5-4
TGTGCCAGCAGCTCTAATAGATGGCGGGAGTTCTTC
CASSSNRWREFF
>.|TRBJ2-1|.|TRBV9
TGTGCCAGCAGCGTAGCGGTAAGCTCCTACAATGAGCAGTTCTTC
CASSVAVSSYNEQFF
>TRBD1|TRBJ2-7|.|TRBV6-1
TGTGCCAGCAGTCCCGGACAGGGAACCTACGAGCAGTACTTC
CASSPGQGTYEQYF
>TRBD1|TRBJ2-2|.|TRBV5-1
TGCGCCAGCAGCCGGACAGGGGCCGGGGAGCTGTTTTTT
CASSRTGAGELFF
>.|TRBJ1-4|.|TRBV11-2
TGTGCCAGCAGCTCCGGGACATTTGCAACTAATGAAAAACTGTTTTTT
CASSSGTFATNEKLFF
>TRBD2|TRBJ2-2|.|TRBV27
TGTGCCAGCAGTTCCGGGACTAGAAGTGTCGGGGAGCTGTTTTTT
CASSSGTRSVGELFF
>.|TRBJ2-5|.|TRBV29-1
TGCAGCGTTGAAGGGACAGCCCAAGAGACCCAGTACTTC
CSVEGTAQETQYF
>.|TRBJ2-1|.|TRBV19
TGTGCCAGTACAGGTCTGTCAAGTGAGCAGTTCTTC
CASTGLSSEQFF
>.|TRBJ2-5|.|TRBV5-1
TGCGCCAGCAGCTTGGCCACAGGGGGAGGGGAGACCCAGTACTTC
CASSLATGGGETQYF
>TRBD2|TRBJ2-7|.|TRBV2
TGTGCCAGCGGGAGGGACCCCGGTCCCTACGAGCAGTACTTC
CASGRDPGPYEQYF
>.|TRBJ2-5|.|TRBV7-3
TGTGCCAGCAGCCATACGGACAGCATGGAGACCCAGTACTTC
CASSHTDSMETQYF
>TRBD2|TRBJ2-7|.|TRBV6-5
TGTGCCAGCAGGGTCGGCCTAGCGGGGGGGCCCGAGCAGTACTTC
CASRVGLAGGPEQYF
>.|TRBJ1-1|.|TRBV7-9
TGTGCCAGCAGCCCAAACCGTGATATCGGGTACACTGAAGCTTTCTTT
CASSPNRDIGYTEAFF